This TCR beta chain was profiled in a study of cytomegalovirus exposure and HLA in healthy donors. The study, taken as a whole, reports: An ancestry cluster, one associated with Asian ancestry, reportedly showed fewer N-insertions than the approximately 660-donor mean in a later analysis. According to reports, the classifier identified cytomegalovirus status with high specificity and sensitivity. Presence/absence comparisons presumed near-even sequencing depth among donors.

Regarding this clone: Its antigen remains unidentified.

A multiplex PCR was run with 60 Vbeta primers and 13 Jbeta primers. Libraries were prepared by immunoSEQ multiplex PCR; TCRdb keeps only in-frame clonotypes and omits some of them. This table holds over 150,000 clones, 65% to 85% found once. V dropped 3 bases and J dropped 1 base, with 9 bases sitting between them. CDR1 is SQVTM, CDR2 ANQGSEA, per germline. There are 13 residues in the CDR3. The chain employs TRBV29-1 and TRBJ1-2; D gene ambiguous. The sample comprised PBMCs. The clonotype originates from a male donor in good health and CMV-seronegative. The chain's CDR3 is CSVDAGFNYGYTF. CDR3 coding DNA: TGCAGCGTTGATGCCGGTTTTAACTATGGCTACACCTTC. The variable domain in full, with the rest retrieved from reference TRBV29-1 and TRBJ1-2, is SAVISQKPSRDICQRGTSLTIQCQVDSQVTMMFWYRQQPGQSLTLIATANQGSEATYESGFVIDKFPISRPNLTFSTLTVSNMSPEDSSIYLCSVDAGFNYGYTFGSGTRLTVV.